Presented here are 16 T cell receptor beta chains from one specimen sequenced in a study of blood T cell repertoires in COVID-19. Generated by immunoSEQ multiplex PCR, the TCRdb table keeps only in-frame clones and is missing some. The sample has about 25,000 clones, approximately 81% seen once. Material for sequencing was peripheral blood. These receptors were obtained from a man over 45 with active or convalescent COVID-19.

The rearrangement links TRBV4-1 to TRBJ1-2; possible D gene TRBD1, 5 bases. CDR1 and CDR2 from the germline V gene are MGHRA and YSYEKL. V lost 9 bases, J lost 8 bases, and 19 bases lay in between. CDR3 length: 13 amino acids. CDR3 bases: TGCGCCAGTAGGACACTCGGAGAAAGGGGCTACACCTTC. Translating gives CASRTLGERGYTF.

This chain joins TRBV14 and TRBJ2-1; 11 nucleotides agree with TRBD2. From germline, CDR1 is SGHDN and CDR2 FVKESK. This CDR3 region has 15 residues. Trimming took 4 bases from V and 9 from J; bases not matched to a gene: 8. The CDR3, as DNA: TGTGCCAGCAGCCCTCTAGCGGGAGGCGGAGGTGAGCAGTTCTTC. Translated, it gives CASSPLAGGGGEQFF.

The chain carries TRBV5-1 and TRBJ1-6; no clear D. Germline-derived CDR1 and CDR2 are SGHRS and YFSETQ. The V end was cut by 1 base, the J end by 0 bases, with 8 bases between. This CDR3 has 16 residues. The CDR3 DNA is TGCGCCAGCAGCTTGCGGGGTTCCTCCTATAATTCACCCCTCCACTTT. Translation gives CASSLRGSSYNSPLHF.

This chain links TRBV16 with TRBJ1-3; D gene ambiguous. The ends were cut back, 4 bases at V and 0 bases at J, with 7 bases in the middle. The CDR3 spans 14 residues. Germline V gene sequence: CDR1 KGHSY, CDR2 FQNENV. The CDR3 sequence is CASSPTSSGNTIYF. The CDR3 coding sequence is TGTGCCAGCAGCCCAACATCCTCTGGAAACACCATATATTTT.

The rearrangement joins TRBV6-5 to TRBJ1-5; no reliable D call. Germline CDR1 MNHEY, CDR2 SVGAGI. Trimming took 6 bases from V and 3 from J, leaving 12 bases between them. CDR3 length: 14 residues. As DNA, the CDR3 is TGTGCCAGCAGCATTAGACACCACAATCAGCCCCAGCATTTT. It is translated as CASSIRHHNQPQHF.

The CDR3, as DNA: TGTGCCACCAGTGATTTTGGGAGGGGTTCGGAGACCCAGTACTTC. As protein: CATSDFGRGSETQYF. The chain uses TRBV24-1 and TRBJ2-5, with TRBD2 matching 7 bases. The length of the CDR3 is 15 residues. From germline, CDR1 is KGHDR and CDR2 SFDVKD. Losses at the gene ends were 1 base for V and 5 bases for J; bases not matched to a gene: 6.

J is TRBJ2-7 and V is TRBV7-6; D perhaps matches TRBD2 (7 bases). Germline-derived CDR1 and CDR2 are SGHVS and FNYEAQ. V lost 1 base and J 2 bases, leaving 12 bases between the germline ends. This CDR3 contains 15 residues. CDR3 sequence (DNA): TGTGCCAGCAGCTTAGGCGGGGGCGCTACCTACGAGCAGTACTTC. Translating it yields CASSLGGGATYEQYF.

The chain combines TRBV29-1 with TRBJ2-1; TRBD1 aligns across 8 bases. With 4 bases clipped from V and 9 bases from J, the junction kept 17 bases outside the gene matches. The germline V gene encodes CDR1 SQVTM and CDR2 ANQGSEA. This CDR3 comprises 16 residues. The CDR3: CSVAGQGIVYTGEQFF. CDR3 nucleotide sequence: TGCAGCGTTGCCGGACAGGGCATTGTTTATACGGGTGAGCAGTTCTTC.

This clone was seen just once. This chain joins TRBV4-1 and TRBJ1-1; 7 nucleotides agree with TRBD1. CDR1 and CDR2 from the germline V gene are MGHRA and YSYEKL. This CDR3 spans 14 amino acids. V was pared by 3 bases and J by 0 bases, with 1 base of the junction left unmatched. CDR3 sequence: CASSQGQMNTEAFF. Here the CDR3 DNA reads TGCGCCAGCAGCCAGGGACAGATGAACACTGAAGCTTTCTTT.

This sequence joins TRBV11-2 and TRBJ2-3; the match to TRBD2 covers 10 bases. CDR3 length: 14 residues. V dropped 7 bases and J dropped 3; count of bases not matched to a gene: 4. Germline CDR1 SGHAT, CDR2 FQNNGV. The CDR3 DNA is TGTGCCAGCAACAGCGGGAGGGCAACAGATACGCAGTATTTT. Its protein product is CASNSGRATDTQYF.

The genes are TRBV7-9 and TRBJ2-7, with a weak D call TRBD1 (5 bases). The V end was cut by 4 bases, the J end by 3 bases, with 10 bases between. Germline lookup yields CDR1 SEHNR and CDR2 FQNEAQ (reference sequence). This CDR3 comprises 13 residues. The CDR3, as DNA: TGTGCCAGCAGCTCCCTAGACAGCTACGAGCAGTACTTC. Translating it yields CASSSLDSYEQYF. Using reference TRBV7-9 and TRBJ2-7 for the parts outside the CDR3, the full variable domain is DTGVSQNPRHKITKRGQNVTFRCDPISEHNRLYWYRQTLGQGPEFLTYFQNEAQLEKSRLLSDRFSAERPKGSFSTLEIQRTEQGDSAMYLCASSSLDSYEQYFGPGTRLTVT.

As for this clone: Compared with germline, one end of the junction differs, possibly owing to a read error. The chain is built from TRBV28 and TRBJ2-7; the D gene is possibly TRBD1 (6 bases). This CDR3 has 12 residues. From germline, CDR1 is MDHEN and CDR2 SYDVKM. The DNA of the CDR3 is TGTGCCAGCAGTTTACCGACAGGCGAAGGGTGGTTC. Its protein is CASSLPTGEGWF.

The CDR3 region has the DNA TGTGCCAGTAGTATTAAGGGTCGCAGGGTTTTCGACGAGCAGTACTTC. Translation: CASSIKGRRVFDEQYF. This chain links TRBV19 with TRBJ2-7; the D gene is possibly TRBD1 (5 bases). The CDR3 consists of 16 residues. Germline assignment: CDR1 LNHDA and CDR2 SQIVND (reference sequence). V lost 3 bases, J lost 5 bases, and 20 bases lay in between.

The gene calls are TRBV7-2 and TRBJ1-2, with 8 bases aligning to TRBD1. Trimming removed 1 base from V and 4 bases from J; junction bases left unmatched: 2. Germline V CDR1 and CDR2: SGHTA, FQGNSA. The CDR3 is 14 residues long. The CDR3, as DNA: TGTGCCAGCAGCTTAGGGACAGGGTTCTATGGCTACACCTTC. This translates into CASSLGTGFYGYTF.

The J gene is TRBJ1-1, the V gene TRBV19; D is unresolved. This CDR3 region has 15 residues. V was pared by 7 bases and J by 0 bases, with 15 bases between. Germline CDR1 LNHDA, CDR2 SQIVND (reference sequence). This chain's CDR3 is CASTQYRTMNTEAFF. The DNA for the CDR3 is TGTGCCAGTACCCAATATCGAACAATGAACACTGAAGCTTTCTTT.

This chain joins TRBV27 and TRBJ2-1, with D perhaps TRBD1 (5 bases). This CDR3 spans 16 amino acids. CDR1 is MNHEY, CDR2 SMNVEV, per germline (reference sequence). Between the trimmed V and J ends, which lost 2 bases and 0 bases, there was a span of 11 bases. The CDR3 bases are TGTGCCAGCAGTTTAACCAGACAGACCTCCTACAATGAGCAGTTCTTC. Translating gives CASSLTRQTSYNEQFF.